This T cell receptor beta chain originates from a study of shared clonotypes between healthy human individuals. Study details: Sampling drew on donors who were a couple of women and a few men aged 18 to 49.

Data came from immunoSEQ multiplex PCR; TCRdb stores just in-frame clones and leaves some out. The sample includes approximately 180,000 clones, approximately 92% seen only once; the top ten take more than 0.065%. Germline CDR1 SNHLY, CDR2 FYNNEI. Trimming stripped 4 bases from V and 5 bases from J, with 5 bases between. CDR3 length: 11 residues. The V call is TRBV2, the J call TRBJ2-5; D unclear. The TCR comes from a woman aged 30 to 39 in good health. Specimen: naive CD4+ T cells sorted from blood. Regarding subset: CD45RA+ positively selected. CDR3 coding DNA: TGTGCCAGCAGTGCGAGGGAGACCCAGTACTTC. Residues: CASSARETQYF.